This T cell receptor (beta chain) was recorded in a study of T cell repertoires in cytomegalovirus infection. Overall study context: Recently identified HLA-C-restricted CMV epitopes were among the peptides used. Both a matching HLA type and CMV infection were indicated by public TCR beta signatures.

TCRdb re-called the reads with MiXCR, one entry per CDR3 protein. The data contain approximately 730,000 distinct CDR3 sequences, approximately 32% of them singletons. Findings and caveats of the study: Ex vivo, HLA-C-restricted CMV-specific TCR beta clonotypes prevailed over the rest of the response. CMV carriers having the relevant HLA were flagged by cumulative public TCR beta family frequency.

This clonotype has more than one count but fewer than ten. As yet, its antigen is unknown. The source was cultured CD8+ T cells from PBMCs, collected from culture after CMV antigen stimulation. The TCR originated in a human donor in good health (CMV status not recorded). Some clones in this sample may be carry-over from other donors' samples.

The CDR3 spells CASTLPPQTEAFF. CDR3 nucleotide sequence: TGTGCCAGCACCCTCCCCCCTCAGACTGAAGCTTTCTTT. This rearrangement joins TRBV12-3 or TRBV12-4 to TRBJ1-1; D is unresolved. The CDR3 consists of 13 residues. V was cut by 7 bases and J by 5 bases, with 14 bases left in between.